The clone carrying this T cell receptor (beta chain) is a singleton in its sample. Original analysis: Amplification with reference gene primers provided the estimates of nucleated cell counts. Here immunoSEQ multiplex PCR was the method, and the copy in TCRdb shows in-frame clones only, minus some. For V, J and clone size, that table is used; D and trimming come from the DNA. The sample gives 300,000 to 350,000 clones, 80% to 90% of which show up once; more than 5% is in the top ten. Germline loops: CDR1 LGHNT, CDR2 FRNRAP. The CDR3 is 18 residues long. Trimming removed 6 bases from V and 1 base from J, with 24 bases in between. The record originates from a study of blood T cell repertoires in COVID-19. Study as a whole: Acute and convalescent COVID-19 specimens originated in the United States, Italy and Spain.

Sequencing input: PBMCs or T cells enriched from blood (not recorded which). The clonotype comes from a man aged 30 to 39 who had recovered from COVID-19. The V call is TRBV12-5, the J call TRBJ1-1, with D tentatively TRBD1 (6 bases). CDR3 sequence (DNA): TGTGCTAGTGGCCTACTGACGTCAGGGGTGGGGGAGAACACTGAAGCTTTCTTT. This sequence encodes CASGLLTSGVGENTEAFF.